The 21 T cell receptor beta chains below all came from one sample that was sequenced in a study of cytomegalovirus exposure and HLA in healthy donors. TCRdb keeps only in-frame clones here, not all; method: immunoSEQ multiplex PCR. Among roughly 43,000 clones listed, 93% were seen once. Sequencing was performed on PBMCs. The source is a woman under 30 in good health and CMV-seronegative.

Here the CDR3 DNA reads TGTGCCAGCAGTTCGCCAGCCAGGACAGGGGCCGAAGCTTTCTTT. Protein: CASSSPARTGAEAFF. This chain uses TRBV27 with TRBJ1-1; 9 positions match TRBD1. The CDR3 is 15 amino acids. The ends lost 4 bases at V and 8 bases at J; junction bases unmatched: 11. The germline gives CDR1 MNHEY, CDR2 SMNVEV (reference sequence).

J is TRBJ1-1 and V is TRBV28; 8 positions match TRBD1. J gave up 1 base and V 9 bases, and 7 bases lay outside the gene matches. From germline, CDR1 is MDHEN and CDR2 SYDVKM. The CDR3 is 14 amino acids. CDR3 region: CASEAGGANTEAFF. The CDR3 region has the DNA TGTGCCAGTGAGGCAGGGGGCGCGAACACTGAAGCTTTCTTT.

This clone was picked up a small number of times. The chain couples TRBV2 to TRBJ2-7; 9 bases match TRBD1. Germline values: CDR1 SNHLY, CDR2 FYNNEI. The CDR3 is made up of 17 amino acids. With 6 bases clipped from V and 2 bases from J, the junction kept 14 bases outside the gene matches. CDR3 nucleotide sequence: TGTGCCAGCAGCGCCCCCCTGACAGGGGGAAGGACCTACGAGCAGTACTTC. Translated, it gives CASSAPLTGGRTYEQYF.

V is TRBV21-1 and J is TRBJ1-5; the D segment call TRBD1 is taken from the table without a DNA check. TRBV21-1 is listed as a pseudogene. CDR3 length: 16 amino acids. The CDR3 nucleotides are TGTGCCAGCAACCCACAGCCTGAAGACCGCAATCAGCCCCAGCATTTT. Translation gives CASNPQPEDRNQPQHF.

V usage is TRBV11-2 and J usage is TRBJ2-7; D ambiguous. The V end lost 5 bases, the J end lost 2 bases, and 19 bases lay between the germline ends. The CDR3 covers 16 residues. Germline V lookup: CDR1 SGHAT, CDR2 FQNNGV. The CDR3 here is CASSPNFGRTTYEQYF. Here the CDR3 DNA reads TGTGCCAGCAGCCCGAATTTCGGTCGAACTACCTACGAGCAGTACTTC.

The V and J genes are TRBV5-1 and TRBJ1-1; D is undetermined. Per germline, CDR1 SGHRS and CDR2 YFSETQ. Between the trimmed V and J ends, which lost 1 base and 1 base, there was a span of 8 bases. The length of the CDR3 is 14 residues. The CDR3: CASSLLAENTEAFF. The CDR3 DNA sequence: TGCGCCAGCAGCTTGCTAGCCGAGAACACTGAAGCTTTCTTT.

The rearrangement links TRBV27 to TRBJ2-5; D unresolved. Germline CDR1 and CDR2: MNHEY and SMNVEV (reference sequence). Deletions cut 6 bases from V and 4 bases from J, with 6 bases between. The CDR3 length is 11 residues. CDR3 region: CASSRGETQYF. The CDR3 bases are TGTGCCAGCAGCCGAGGAGAGACCCAGTACTTC.

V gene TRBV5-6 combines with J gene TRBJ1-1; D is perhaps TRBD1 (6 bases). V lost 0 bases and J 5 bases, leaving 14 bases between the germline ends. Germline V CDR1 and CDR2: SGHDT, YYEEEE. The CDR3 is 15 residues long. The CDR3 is CASSLGLIQGTEAFF. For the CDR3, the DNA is TGTGCCAGCAGCTTGGGTCTCATCCAGGGGACTGAAGCTTTCTTT.

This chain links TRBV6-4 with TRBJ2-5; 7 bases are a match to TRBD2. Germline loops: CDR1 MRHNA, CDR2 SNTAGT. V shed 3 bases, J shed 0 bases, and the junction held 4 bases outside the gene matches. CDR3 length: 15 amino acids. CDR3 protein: CASSEGSGDQETQYF. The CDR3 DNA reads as TGTGCCAGCAGTGAAGGAAGCGGGGACCAAGAGACCCAGTACTTC.

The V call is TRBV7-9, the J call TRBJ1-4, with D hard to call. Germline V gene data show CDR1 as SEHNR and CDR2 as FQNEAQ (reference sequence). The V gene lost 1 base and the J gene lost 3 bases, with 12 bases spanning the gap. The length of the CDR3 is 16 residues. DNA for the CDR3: TGTGCCAGCAGCTTAGGAGATTATATAGCTAATGAAAAACTGTTTTTT. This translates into CASSLGDYIANEKLFF.

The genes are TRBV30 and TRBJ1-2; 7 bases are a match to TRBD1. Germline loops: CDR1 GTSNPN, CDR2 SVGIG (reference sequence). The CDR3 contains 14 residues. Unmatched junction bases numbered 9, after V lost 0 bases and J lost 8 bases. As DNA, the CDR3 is TGTGCCTGGAGTGTGCTAGGGGGCTCGAGGGGCTACACCTTC. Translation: CAWSVLGGSRGYTF.

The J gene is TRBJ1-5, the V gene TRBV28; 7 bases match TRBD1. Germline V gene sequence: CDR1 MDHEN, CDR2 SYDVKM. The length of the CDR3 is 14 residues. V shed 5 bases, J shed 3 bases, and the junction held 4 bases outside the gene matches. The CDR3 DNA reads TGTGCCAGCAGTCCTCAGGGGGTCAATCAGCCCCAGCATTTT. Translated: CASSPQGVNQPQHF.

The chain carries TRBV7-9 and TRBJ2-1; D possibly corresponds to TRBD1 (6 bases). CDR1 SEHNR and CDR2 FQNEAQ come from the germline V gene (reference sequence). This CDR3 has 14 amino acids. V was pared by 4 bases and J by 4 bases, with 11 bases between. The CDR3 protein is CASSYTGSYNEQFF. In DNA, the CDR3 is TGTGCCAGCAGCTACACAGGGAGTTACAATGAGCAGTTCTTC.

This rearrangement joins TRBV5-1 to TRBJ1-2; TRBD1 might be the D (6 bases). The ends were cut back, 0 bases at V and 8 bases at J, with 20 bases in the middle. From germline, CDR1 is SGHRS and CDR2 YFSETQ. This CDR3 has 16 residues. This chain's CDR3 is CASSLEGGGNKAGYTF. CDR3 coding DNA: TGCGCCAGCAGCTTGGAAGGGGGAGGGAATAAGGCCGGCTACACCTTC.

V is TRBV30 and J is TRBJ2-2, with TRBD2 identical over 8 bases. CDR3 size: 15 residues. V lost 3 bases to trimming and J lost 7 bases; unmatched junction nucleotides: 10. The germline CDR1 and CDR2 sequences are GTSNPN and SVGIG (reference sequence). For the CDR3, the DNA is TGTGCCTGGAGGGCTCCGGGACTAGAATTCGGGGAGCTGTTTTTT. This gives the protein CAWRAPGLEFGELFF.

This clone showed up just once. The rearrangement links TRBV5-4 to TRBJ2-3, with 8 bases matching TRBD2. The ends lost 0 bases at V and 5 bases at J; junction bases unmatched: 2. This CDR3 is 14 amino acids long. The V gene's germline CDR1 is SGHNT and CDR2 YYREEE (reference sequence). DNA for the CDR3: TGTGCCAGCAGCTTGGACACTAGCGGAGATACGCAGTATTTT. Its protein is CASSLDTSGDTQYF. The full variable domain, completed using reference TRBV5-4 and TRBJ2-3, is ETGVTQSPTHLIKTRGQQVTLRCSSQSGHNTVSWYQQALGQGPQFIFQYYREEENGRGNFPPRFSGLQFPNYSSELNVNALELDDSALYLCASSLDTSGDTQYFGPGTRLTVL.

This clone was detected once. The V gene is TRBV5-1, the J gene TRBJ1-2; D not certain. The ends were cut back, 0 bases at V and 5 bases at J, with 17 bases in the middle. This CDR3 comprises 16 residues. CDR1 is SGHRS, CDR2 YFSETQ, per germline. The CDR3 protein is CASSLGEIPTMYGYTF. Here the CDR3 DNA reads TGCGCCAGCAGCTTGGGAGAGATACCCACGATGTATGGCTACACCTTC. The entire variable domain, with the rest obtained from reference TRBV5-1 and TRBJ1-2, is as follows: KAGVTQTPRYLIKTRGQQVTLSCSPISGHRSVSWYQQTPGQGLQFLFEYFSETQRNKGNFPGRFSGRQFSNSRSEMNVSTLELGDSALYLCASSLGEIPTMYGYTFGSGTRLTVV.

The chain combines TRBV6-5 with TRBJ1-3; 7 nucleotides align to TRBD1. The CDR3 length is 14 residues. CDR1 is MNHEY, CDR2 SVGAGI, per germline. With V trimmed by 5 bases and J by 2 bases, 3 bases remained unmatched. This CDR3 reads CASSRQGPGNTIYF. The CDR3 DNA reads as TGTGCCAGCAGTCGACAGGGTCCTGGAAACACCATATATTTT.

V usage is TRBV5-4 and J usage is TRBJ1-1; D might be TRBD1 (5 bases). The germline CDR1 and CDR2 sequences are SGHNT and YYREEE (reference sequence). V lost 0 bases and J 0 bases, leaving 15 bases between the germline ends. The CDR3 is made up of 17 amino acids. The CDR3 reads CASSLANREGLNTEAFF. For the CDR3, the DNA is TGTGCCAGCAGCTTGGCCAATCGGGAGGGGCTGAACACTGAAGCTTTCTTT.

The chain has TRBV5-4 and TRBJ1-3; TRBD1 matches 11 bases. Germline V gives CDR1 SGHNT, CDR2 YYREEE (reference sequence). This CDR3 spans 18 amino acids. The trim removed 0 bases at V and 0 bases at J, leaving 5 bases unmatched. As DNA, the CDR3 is TGTGCCAGCAGCTTGGCAGGGACAGGGGGGATCTCTGGAAACACCATATATTTT. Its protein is CASSLAGTGGISGNTIYF.

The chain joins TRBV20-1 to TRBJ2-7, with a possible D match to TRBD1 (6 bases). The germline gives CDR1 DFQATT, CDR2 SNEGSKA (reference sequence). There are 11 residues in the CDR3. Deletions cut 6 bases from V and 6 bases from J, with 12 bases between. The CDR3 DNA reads TGCAGTGCCGAGACAGGCGTCGAGCAGTACTTC. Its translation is CSAETGVEQYF.